The TCR beta chain under discussion was sequenced for a study of blood T cell repertoires in COVID-19. The wider study: Researchers got acute and convalescent COVID-19 samples from the United States, Italy and Spain. In each case, the material was cDNA or gDNA derived from T cells, B-cell-depleted T cells, or PBMCs.

Germline values: CDR1 SGHKS, CDR2 YYEKEE (reference sequence). There are 14 residues in the CDR3. Trimming left V 3 bases short and J 3 bases short, with 13 bases between. Per the study methods: Amplification with reference gene primers provided the estimates of nucleated cell counts. Sequencing used immunoSEQ multiplex PCR; TCRdb keeps in-frame clones, though not all of them. V, J and clone size are those of that table, while D and trimming were read from the DNA. The sample records a few hundred thousand clones, around nine tenths being singletons. The origin of this receptor is a man in his forties or fifties who had recovered from COVID-19. The rearrangement uses TRBV5-5 and TRBJ2-7, with D maybe TRBD2 (5 bases). The sample taken for sequencing was peripheral blood. This chain's CDR3 is CASSYASGHYEQYF. The CDR3 DNA follows: TGTGCCAGCAGCTATGCCAGCGGTCACTACGAGCAGTACTTC.